The 10 T cell receptor beta chains presented below share a single source sample, sequenced in a study of blood T cell repertoires in COVID-19. Measured with immunoSEQ multiplex PCR; TCRdb has only the in-frame clones, and not every one. The profile shows some 150,000 clones, under 85% of them singletons. Sequenced input: peripheral blood. The receptors were sampled from a human donor in a cohort sampled during active COVID-19.

The chain recombines TRBV19 with TRBJ1-1, with 9 bases fitting TRBD1. The CDR3 length is 14 residues. Trimming removed 7 bases from V and 11 bases from J; junction bases left unmatched: 14. Germline V CDR1 and CDR2: LNHDA, SQIVND (reference sequence). The CDR3 DNA sequence: TGTGCCAGTATTTCGACAGGGGGGCGGGGAGAGGCTTTCTTT. This gives the protein CASISTGGRGEAFF.

This chain links TRBV2 with TRBJ2-7; TRBD1 matches at 8 bases. Germline values: CDR1 SNHLY, CDR2 FYNNEI. The junction had 6 bases not matched to a gene; V was cut back by 6 bases and J by 2 bases. This CDR3 is built from 14 residues. The CDR3 coding sequence is TGTGCCAGCAGCGGGACAGGAGCCCCCTACGAGCAGTACTTC. Translated, it gives CASSGTGAPYEQYF.

The gene calls are TRBV24-1 and TRBJ1-3; a possible D gene is TRBD1 (5 bases). The germline gives CDR1 KGHDR, CDR2 SFDVKD. This CDR3 region has 16 residues. Trimming removed 3 bases from V and 4 bases from J, with 15 bases in between. CDR3 DNA: TGTGCCACCAGTGATGAGATCCCCCGGGGGGGAAACACCATATATTTT. Translation: CATSDEIPRGGNTIYF.

The V call is TRBV5-8, the J call TRBJ1-6; D remains unclear. Germline V gene lookup returns CDR1 SGHTS and CDR2 YDEGEE. Deletions cut 1 base from V and 0 bases from J, with 11 bases between. This CDR3 is 17 amino acids long. The DNA for the CDR3 is TGTGCCAGCAGCTTGTCCGCCGCGAGCTCCTATAATTCACCCCTCCACTTT. Its translation is CASSLSAASSYNSPLHF.

The chain is built from TRBV4-2 and TRBJ2-3, with 8 bases matching TRBD2. The length of the CDR3 is 17 residues. The germline gives CDR1 LGHNA, CDR2 YNFKEQ. Trimming took 0 bases from V and 4 from J; bases not matched to a gene: 9. The CDR3 bases are TGTGCCAGCAGCCAAGAATCTCTCGGGACTAGGGCAGATACGCAGTATTTT. It yields the protein CASSQESLGTRADTQYF.

Only one count was recorded for this clone. The chain is built from TRBV5-1 and TRBJ2-7; weak D call: TRBD2 (6 bases). Trimming removed 2 bases at V and 2 bases at J, with 11 bases between. CDR3 length: 14 amino acids. Germline V lookup: CDR1 SGHRS, CDR2 YFSETQ. Written as DNA, the CDR3 is TGCGCCAGCAGCTTCGGGAGAGGAACCTACGAGCAGTACTTC. This codes for CASSFGRGTYEQYF.

This chain connects TRBV2 to TRBJ1-2; the D gene is possibly TRBD1 (6 bases). Germline CDR1 reads SNHLY; CDR2 reads FYNNEI. The CDR3 has 14 residues. The V end was cut by 4 bases, the J end by 0 bases, with 9 bases between. In DNA, the CDR3 is TGTGCCAGCAGTGGGGCAGGGGCTAACTATGGCTACACCTTC. Amino acids: CASSGAGANYGYTF. The whole variable domain, filled in from reference TRBV2 and TRBJ1-2, reads EPEVTQTPSHQVTQMGQEVILRCVPISNHLYFYWYRQILGQKVEFLVSFYNNEISEKSEIFDDQFSVERPDGSNFTLKIRSTKLEDSAMYFCASSGAGANYGYTFGSGTRLTVV.

The CDR3 nucleotides read TGTGCCAGCAGCCCCGGATTGACTAGCGGGGGTTCGTACGCTGTAGAGACCCAGTACTTC. Translated, it gives CASSPGLTSGGSYAVETQYF. The chain uses TRBV4-2 and TRBJ2-5; 12 nucleotides align to TRBD2. The CDR3 sequence is 20 residues long. Germline V gives CDR1 LGHNA, CDR2 YNFKEQ. V lost 4 bases, J lost 4 bases, and 19 bases stayed unmatched.

This chain's CDR3 is CASSPLVGQGHNEQFF. CDR3 DNA: TGTGCCAGCAGTCCACTAGTTGGACAGGGGCACAATGAGCAGTTCTTC. The V gene is TRBV28, the J gene TRBJ2-1, with 9 positions matching TRBD1. The CDR3 runs 16 residues. The V gene's germline CDR1 is MDHEN and CDR2 SYDVKM. The V gene end was trimmed by 5 bases and the J gene end by 5 bases; junction bases not matched to a gene: 10.

Concerning this clone itself: Other DNA variants within this sample encode the same CDR3. The chain recombines TRBV5-1 with TRBJ1-2; D is possibly TRBD1 (6 bases). The CDR3 is 14 amino acids. CDR1 is SGHRS, CDR2 YFSETQ, per germline. The germline V and J ends were trimmed by 3 bases and 7 bases, with 16 bases remaining between them. DNA for the CDR3: TGCGCCAGCAGCTCGGGGGGGCGGGCCAGTGGCTACACCTTC. Translation gives CASSSGGRASGYTF.